Listed below are T cell receptor beta chains from one sample, sequenced in a study of shared clonotypes between healthy human individuals. Method: immunoSEQ multiplex PCR; TCRdb's copy keeps in-frame clones and lacks some. The sample includes about 2,200,000 clones, roughly 91% of them seen just once. The sequencing sample was made of naive CD8+ T cells from PBMCs. These receptors were taken from a man aged 18-30 years in good health. Some clones in this sample may be carry-over from other donors' samples. Both conserved end residues are part of each CDR3. The D gene is left open where the match is weak. Clone sizes are given selectively: once, few, many, or a class where the clone is expanded.

d_call,clone_size,v_call,j_call,cdr3_nt,cdr3_aa
-,-,TRBV4-1,TRBJ1-6,TGCGCCAGCAGCGAACTAAGAGAGTCACCCCTCCACTTT,CASSELRESPLHF
-,-,TRBV9,TRBJ2-1,TGTGCCAGCAGCCCGATGGCCAGCGGGCACTACAATGAGCAGTTCTTC,CASSPMASGHYNEQFF
TRBD1,-,TRBV18,TRBJ2-1,TGTGCCAGCTCACCCGACAGGGATGGGCAGTTCTTC,CASSPDRDGQFF
-,-,TRBV7-6,TRBJ2-1,TGTGCCAGCAGCCCCTCTCGAGCGAACTACAATGAGCAGTTCTTC,CASSPSRANYNEQFF
TRBD1,-,TRBV14,TRBJ1-2,TGTGCCAGCAGCCCGGACAGGAGCTATGGCTACACCTTC,CASSPDRSYGYTF
TRBD1,-,TRBV4-3,TRBJ1-1,TGCGCCAGCAGCCAAGTCCTCGCTGGGGACAGAAAAGAAGGTGAAGCTTTCTTT,CASSQVLAGDRKEGEAFF
-,-,TRBV28,TRBJ2-1,TGTGCCAGCAGTTTATTAAACGTGGGGGAGAATGAGCAGTTCTTC,CASSLLNVGENEQFF
-,-,TRBV11-2,TRBJ2-7,TGTGCCAGCAGCCTCGGGGCCGGGGCCTACGAGCAGTACTTC,CASSLGAGAYEQYF
-,-,TRBV5-1,TRBJ2-7,TGCGCCAGCAGTGGCAGAAATTTAGACGAGCAGTACTTC,CASSGRNLDEQYF
-,-,TRBV6-1,TRBJ2-7,TGTGCCAGCAGTGAGGCCGGGTGGAGTGAAACCTACGAGCAGTACTTC,CASSEAGWSETYEQYF
-,-,TRBV4-3,TRBJ2-5,TGCGCCAGCAGCCAAGATCATAGCACCGCCCGATGGGAGACCCAGTACTTC,CASSQDHSTARWETQYF
-,-,TRBV5-1,TRBJ1-1,TGCGCCAGCAGCTTGGGACGGGAAAACACTGAAGCTTTCTTT,CASSLGRENTEAFF
-,-,TRBV4-3,TRBJ2-2,TGCGCCAGCAGCCAAGAATGGGCGGGTAGACCCTCCCTGGAGCTGTTTTTT,CASSQEWAGRPSLELFF
TRBD2,-,TRBV5-1,TRBJ2-5,TGCGCCAGCAGCCCTCCTTCGGGGGGGCTCGGGGAGACCCAGTACTTC,CASSPPSGGLGETQYF
TRBD1,-,TRBV9,TRBJ2-1,TGTGCCAGCAGCACCCGTCCCGGGACAGGGGCCGGACTCCCGCGGTACAATGAGCAGTTCTTC,CASSTRPGTGAGLPRYNEQFF
TRBD1,-,TRBV30,TRBJ2-5,TGTGCCGGCACAGCATCTGGACAGGCCGTCTTGGCCCAGTACTTC,CAGTASGQAVLAQYF
-,-,TRBV10-2,TRBJ2-7,TGCGCCAGCAGGACTACTACCCCCAACGAGCAGTACTTC,CASRTTTPNEQYF
TRBD2,-,TRBV6-6,TRBJ2-7,TGTGCCAGCAGTTACTCGTATGGGGGGGGCTACGAGCAGTACTTC,CASSYSYGGGYEQYF
-,-,TRBV6-5,TRBJ1-2,TGTGCCAGCAGTTCCTTTGGCCCCCGTGGCTACACCTTC,CASSSFGPRGYTF
TRBD1,-,TRBV4-1,TRBJ2-7,TGCGCCAGCAGCCAAGTGACGGGACAGGCTTCCTACGAGCAGTACTTC,CASSQVTGQASYEQYF
-,-,TRBV29-1,TRBJ2-2,TGCAGCGTCCGGACAGTCACCGGGGAGCTGTTTTTT,CSVRTVTGELFF
-,-,TRBV28,TRBJ1-1,TGTGCCAGCAGTTTATACGGAGGCGTCACTGAAGCTTTCTTT,CASSLYGGVTEAFF
TRBD2,-,TRBV27,TRBJ2-3,TGTGCCAGCAGTTTACGACTAGCGGGAGGCCTAGATACGCAGTATTTT,CASSLRLAGGLDTQYF
-,-,TRBV9,TRBJ1-3,TGTGCCAGCAGCGTAGCCAGGGATCCTGGAAACACCATATATTTT,CASSVARDPGNTIYF
-,-,TRBV27,TRBJ1-5,TGTGCCAGCAGCCTGGTGGGGGGCAATCAGCCCCAGCATTTT,CASSLVGGNQPQHF
-,-,TRBV6-6,TRBJ2-7,TGTGCCAGCAGTTACTCTACAGACTACGAGCAGTACTTC,CASSYSTDYEQYF
-,-,TRBV5-1,TRBJ1-2,TGCGCCAGCAGCCCCGACGAGACCGGGAGGGACTATGGCTACACCTTC,CASSPDETGRDYGYTF
-,-,TRBV28,TRBJ2-3,TGTGCCAGCACTCGGAGGGCCGATACAGATACGCAGTATTTT,CASTRRADTDTQYF
-,-,TRBV27,TRBJ2-7,TGTGCCAGCAGTTTGACAGGAGACTACTGGGCGGAGCAGTACTTC,CASSLTGDYWAEQYF
-,-,TRBV28,TRBJ2-7,TGTGCCAGCAGTCCTCCCGGGGGAGGCCTCTACGAGCAGTACTTC,CASSPPGGGLYEQYF
TRBD1,-,TRBV27,TRBJ2-7,TGTGCCAGCAACCCCTTAGGGACAGGGGACGACGAGCAGTACTTC,CASNPLGTGDDEQYF
-,-,TRBV7-9,TRBJ2-7,TGTGCCAGCAGCTCCAGACCCCGGCTTGCAGGGGGGATCGACGAGCAGTACTTC,CASSSRPRLAGGIDEQYF
-,-,TRBV19,TRBJ1-5,TGTGCCAGTAGTATAGGGCACCTTAGCAATCAGCCCCAGCATTTT,CASSIGHLSNQPQHF
TRBD1,few,TRBV27,TRBJ1-2,TGTGCCAGCAGTCCCAGGACAGGATGGGGCTATGGCTACACCTTC,CASSPRTGWGYGYTF
TRBD1,-,TRBV5-1,TRBJ2-7,TGCGCCAGCAGCTTCGGGACAGCCTACGAGCAGTACTTC,CASSFGTAYEQYF
-,-,TRBV19,TRBJ2-7,TGTGCCAGTAGGCCCTCCTACAGCTACGAGCAGTACTTC,CASRPSYSYEQYF
-,-,TRBV7-9,TRBJ1-1,TGTGCCAGCAGCTTAGGCAGGGGTACGAACACTGAAGCTTTCTTT,CASSLGRGTNTEAFF
TRBD1,-,TRBV19,TRBJ1-1,TGTGCCAGTAGACAGTGGGGACAGGGGGAGAACACTGAAGCTTTCTTT,CASRQWGQGENTEAFF
-,-,TRBV27,TRBJ2-1,TGTGCCAGCAGCTACCACGTCGGGGATGAGCAGTTCTTC,CASSYHVGDEQFF
-,-,TRBV7-9,TRBJ2-2,TGTGCCAGCAGCTCCGAGACTAGATCCACCGGGGAGCTGTTTTTT,CASSSETRSTGELFF
-,-,TRBV5-8,TRBJ2-7,TGTGCCAGCAGCACCACTAACCTCATCCGCACCCAAACCTACGAGCAGTACTTC,CASSTTNLIRTQTYEQYF
TRBD1,-,TRBV7-6,TRBJ1-1,TGTGCCAGCAGCCTCGCCCCCACAGGGGCACTCGGAGCTTTCTTT,CASSLAPTGALGAFF
-,-,TRBV5-5,TRBJ2-7,TGTGCCAGCAGCTTTTTTATGGTCAGCTACGAGCAGTACTTC,CASSFFMVSYEQYF
-,-,TRBV28,TRBJ2-3,TGTGCCAGCAGTTTGGGCAGGCCCACAGATACGCAGTATTTT,CASSLGRPTDTQYF
TRBD1,-,TRBV27,TRBJ1-2,TGTGCCAGCAGTCCGTCGACAGGGGGCCGTCCTCTAGGCTACACCTTC,CASSPSTGGRPLGYTF
-,-,TRBV27,TRBJ2-3,TGTGCCAGCAGTTTTCGTGAAGGGACAGATACGCAGTATTTT,CASSFREGTDTQYF
-,-,TRBV27,TRBJ2-2,TGTGCCAGCAGGGGGGGAGCGAACACCGGGGAGCTGTTTTTT,CASRGGANTGELFF
TRBD2,-,TRBV7-3,TRBJ2-1,TGTGCCAGCAGCCCAAGACTAGCGGGAGGGCCCGGTGAGCAGTTCTTC,CASSPRLAGGPGEQFF
TRBD1,-,TRBV7-8,TRBJ1-5,TGTGCCAGCAGCCAAACCCCCGGGACAGGCGTCAGGGATCAGCCCCAGCATTTT,CASSQTPGTGVRDQPQHF
-,-,TRBV21-1,TRBJ2-7,TGTGCCAGCAGCAAACAGGGAGGGGACGAGCAGTACTTC,CASSKQGGDEQYF
TRBD1,-,TRBV10-3,TRBJ1-2,TGTGCCATCAGCGTCGATGGACAGGGGAACTATGGCTACACCTTC,CAISVDGQGNYGYTF
-,-,TRBV27,TRBJ2-2,TGTGCCAGCAGTTACGGACTCACCGGGGAGCTGTTTTTT,CASSYGLTGELFF
-,-,TRBV30,TRBJ2-7,TGTGCCTGGAGTCTACAGGGATACGAGCAGTACTTC,CAWSLQGYEQYF
-,once,TRBV19,TRBJ1-5,TGTGCCAGTAGCCCGACATCCCTTCTCTCCAATCAGCCCCAGCATTTT,CASSPTSLLSNQPQHF
-,-,TRBV6-1,TRBJ1-1,TGTGCCAGCAGTGTCAATTGGAGGCAGCTGAACACTGAAGCTTTCTTT,CASSVNWRQLNTEAFF